This T cell receptor beta chain was found in a study of cytotoxic CD8 clonotypes in ibrutinib-treated CLL. Study overall: Across the patients, under 12 were relapsed/refractory, about 14 treatment-naive and roughly 18 IGHV unmutated.

The intended depth for sequencing was 1 in 200,000 to 1 in 1 million T cells. Libraries were prepared by immunoSEQ multiplex PCR; TCRdb keeps only in-frame clonotypes and omits some of them. The data hold around 24,000 clones, with around four fifths observed a single time. CDR1 SGHDT and CDR2 YYEEEE come from the germline V gene. The V end was cut by 2 bases, the J end by 8 bases, with 19 bases between. The CDR3 spans 15 residues. This clone occurred a few times. This TCR was recovered from a human donor with chronic lymphocytic leukemia. The sample was PBMCs, taken before ibrutinib treatment. J is TRBJ1-2 and V is TRBV5-6, with D possibly being TRBD1 (5 bases). CDR3 residues: CASSFVQSQGWGYTF. The CDR3 DNA reads TGTGCCAGCAGCTTCGTACAAAGTCAGGGCTGGGGCTACACCTTC. Full variable domain (remainder filled in from reference TRBV5-6 and TRBJ1-2): DAGVTQSPTHLIKTRGQQVTLRCSPKSGHDTVSWYQQALGQGPQFIFQYYEEEERQRGNFPDRFSGHQFPNYSSELNVNALLLGDSALYLCASSFVQSQGWGYTFGSGTRLTVV.